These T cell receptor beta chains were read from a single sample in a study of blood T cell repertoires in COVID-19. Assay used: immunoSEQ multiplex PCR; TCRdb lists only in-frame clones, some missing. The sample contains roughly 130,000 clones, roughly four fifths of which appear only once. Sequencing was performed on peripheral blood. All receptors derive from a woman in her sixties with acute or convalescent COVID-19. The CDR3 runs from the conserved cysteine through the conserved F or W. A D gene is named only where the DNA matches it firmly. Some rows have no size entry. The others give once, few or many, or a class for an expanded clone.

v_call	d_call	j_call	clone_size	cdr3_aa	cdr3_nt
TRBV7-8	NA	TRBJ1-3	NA	CASSQQASSGNTIYF	TGTGCCAGCAGCCAACAGGCCTCCTCTGGAAACACCATATATTTT
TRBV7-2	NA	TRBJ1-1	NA	CASSLRRRSTEAFF	TGTGCCAGCAGCTTGAGAAGGAGGTCCACTGAAGCTTTCTTT
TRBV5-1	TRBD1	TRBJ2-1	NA	CASSVGQSVAQFF	TGCGCCAGCAGCGTGGGACAGTCGGTTGCGCAGTTCTTC
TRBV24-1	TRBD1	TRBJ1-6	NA	CATRGTGSSPLHF	TGTGCCACCAGAGGGACAGGGAGTTCACCCCTCCACTTT
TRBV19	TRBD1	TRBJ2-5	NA	CASSMGDAGGETQYF	TGTGCCAGTAGTATGGGAGACGCAGGGGGAGAGACCCAGTACTTC
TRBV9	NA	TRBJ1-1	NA	CASSSRDMNTEAFF	TGTGCCAGCAGCTCGAGAGACATGAACACTGAAGCTTTCTTT
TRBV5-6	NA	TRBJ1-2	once	CASSLGPGGAGYTF	TGTGCCAGCAGCTTGGGTCCGGGGGGCGCGGGCTACACCTTC
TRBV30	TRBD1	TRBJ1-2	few	CAWRWRDSYGYTF	TGTGCCTGGAGGTGGAGGGACAGCTATGGCTACACCTTC
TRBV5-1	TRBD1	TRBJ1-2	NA	CASSTTGPPSDGYTF	TGCGCCAGCAGCACGACAGGGCCCCCGTCGGATGGCTACACCTTC
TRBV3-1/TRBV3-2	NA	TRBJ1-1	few	CASRQGRSGTEAFF	TGTGCCAGCCGGCAGGGGCGCTCCGGGACTGAAGCTTTCTTT
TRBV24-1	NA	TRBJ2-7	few	CATSDSLSGEMREQYF	TGTGCCACCAGTGATTCGCTTTCAGGGGAGATGCGCGAGCAGTACTTC
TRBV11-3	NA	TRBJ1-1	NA	CASSQPLTKPNTEAFF	TGTGCCAGCAGCCAACCACTTACTAAGCCGAACACTGAAGCTTTCTTT
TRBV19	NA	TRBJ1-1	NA	CASTQGSTEAFF	TGTGCCAGTACCCAGGGAAGCACTGAAGCTTTCTTT
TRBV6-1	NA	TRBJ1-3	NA	CASSDPDRTTSGNTIYF	TGTGCCAGCAGTGATCCTGACAGGACCACCTCTGGAAACACCATATATTTT
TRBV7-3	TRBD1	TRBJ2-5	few	CASSAGQGRGETQYF	TGTGCCAGCAGCGCGGGACAGGGGAGGGGAGAGACCCAGTACTTC
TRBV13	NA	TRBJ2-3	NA	CASSFRLGRTDTQYF	TGTGCCAGCAGCTTCCGACTAGGCCGCACAGATACGCAGTATTTT
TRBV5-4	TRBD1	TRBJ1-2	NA	CASSSRQGNYGYTF	TGTGCCAGCAGCTCTCGACAGGGTAACTATGGCTACACCTTC
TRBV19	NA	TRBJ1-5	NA	CASTRDRQNQPQHF	TGTGCCAGCACTCGAGACAGGCAAAATCAGCCCCAGCATTTT
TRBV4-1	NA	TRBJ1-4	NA	CASSQAQGATNEKLFF	TGCGCCAGCAGCCAAGCACAGGGAGCCACTAATGAAAAACTGTTTTTT
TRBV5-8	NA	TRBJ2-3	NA	CASSFEPSTDTQYF	TGTGCCAGCAGCTTTGAGCCTAGCACAGATACGCAGTATTTT
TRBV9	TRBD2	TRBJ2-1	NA	CASSTRQAGGYNEQFF	TGTGCCAGCAGCACCCGGCAAGCGGGGGGGTACAATGAGCAGTTCTTC
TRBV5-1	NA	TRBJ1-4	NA	CASSFGATNEKLFF	TGCGCCAGCAGCTTCGGAGCAACTAATGAAAAACTGTTTTTT
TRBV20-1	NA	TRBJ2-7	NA	CSASLEAYEQYF	TGCAGTGCTAGTCTGGAGGCCTACGAGCAGTACTTC
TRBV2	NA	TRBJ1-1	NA	CASSEAGEVEAFF	TGTGCCAGCAGTGAAGCGGGCGAAGTAGAAGCTTTCTTT
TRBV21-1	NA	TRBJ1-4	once	CASSKGHSATNEKLFF	TGTGCCAGCAGCAAAGGACACAGTGCAACTAATGAAAAACTGTTTTTT
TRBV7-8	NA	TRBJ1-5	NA	CASSQVGDSNQPQHF	TGTGCCAGCAGCCAAGTAGGAGATAGCAATCAGCCCCAGCATTTT
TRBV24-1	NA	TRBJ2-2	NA	CATSESANTGELFF	TGTGCCACCAGTGAGTCCGCGAACACCGGGGAGCTGTTTTTT
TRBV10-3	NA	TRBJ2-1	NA	CAIKGDRNEQFF	TGTGCCATCAAGGGGGATCGCAATGAGCAGTTCTTC
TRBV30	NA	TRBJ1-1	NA	CAWSGGLSTEAFF	TGTGCCTGGTCCGGGGGATTGAGCACTGAAGCTTTCTTT
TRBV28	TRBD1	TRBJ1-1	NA	CASTTQGANTEAFF	TGTGCCAGCACCACACAGGGGGCGAACACTGAAGCTTTCTTT
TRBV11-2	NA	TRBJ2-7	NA	CASSPHSGQSYEQYF	TGTGCCAGCAGCCCTCATTCAGGGCAGTCCTACGAGCAGTACTTC
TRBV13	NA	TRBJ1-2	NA	CASSPLLYGYTF	TGTGCCAGCAGCCCTCTCCTCTATGGCTACACCTTC
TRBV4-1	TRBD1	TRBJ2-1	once	CASSQESGQGLNEQFF	TGCGCCAGCAGCCAAGAGTCGGGACAGGGACTCAATGAGCAGTTCTTC
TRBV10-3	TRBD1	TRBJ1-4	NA	CAITDPGQKNEKLFF	TGTGCCATCACAGATCCGGGACAGAAAAATGAAAAACTGTTTTTT
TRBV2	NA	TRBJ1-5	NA	CASSVFRDSNQPQHF	TGTGCCAGCAGTGTTTTCAGGGATAGCAATCAGCCCCAGCATTTT
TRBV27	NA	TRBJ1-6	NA	CASSLWGGDVNSPLHF	TGTGCCAGCAGTTTATGGGGGGGCGACGTTAATTCACCCCTCCACTTT
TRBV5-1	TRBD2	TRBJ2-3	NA	CASSSLGGGAADTQYF	TGCGCCAGCAGCTCACTTGGCGGGGGGGCCGCAGATACGCAGTATTTT
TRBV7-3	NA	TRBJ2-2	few	CASSLNGQGSGGTGELFF	TGTGCCAGCAGCTTAAATGGACAGGGGAGCGGGGGAACCGGGGAGCTGTTTTTT
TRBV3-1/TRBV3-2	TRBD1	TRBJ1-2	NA	CASSQVGQVNYGYTF	TGTGCCAGCAGCCAGGTGGGACAGGTCAACTATGGCTACACCTTC
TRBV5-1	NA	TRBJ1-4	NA	CASSLDRVGEKLFF	TGCGCCAGCAGCTTGGACAGGGTGGGGGAAAAACTGTTTTTT
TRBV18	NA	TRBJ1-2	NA	CASFTDSNYGYTF	TGTGCCAGCTTCACGGACAGTAACTATGGCTACACCTTC
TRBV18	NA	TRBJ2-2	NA	CASSPPLTFSNTGELFF	TGTGCCAGCTCACCGCCCTTGACATTCTCGAACACCGGGGAGCTGTTTTTT
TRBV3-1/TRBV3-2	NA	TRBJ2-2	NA	CASSQVYSTGELFF	TGTGCCAGCAGCCAAGTCTATAGCACCGGGGAGCTGTTTTTT
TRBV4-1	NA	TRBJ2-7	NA	CASSQAQGSGYEQYF	TGCGCCAGCAGCCAAGCGCAGGGGTCGGGGTACGAGCAGTACTTC
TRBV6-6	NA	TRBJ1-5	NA	CASGKGQGGNQPQHF	TGTGCCTCGGGCAAGGGGCAGGGTGGCAATCAGCCCCAGCATTTT
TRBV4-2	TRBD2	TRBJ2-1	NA	CASSQASGGPGEQFF	TGTGCCAGCAGCCAAGCTAGCGGGGGGCCGGGGGAGCAGTTCTTC
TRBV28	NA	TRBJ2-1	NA	CASRLGWGLGGNNEQFF	TGTGCCAGCAGGCTGGGGTGGGGGTTAGGGGGAAACAATGAGCAGTTCTTC
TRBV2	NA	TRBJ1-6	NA	CASSDASSYNSPLHF	TGTGCCAGCAGTGACGCGAGCTCCTATAATTCACCCCTCCACTTT
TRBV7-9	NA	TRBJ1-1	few	CASQALNTEAFF	TGTGCCTCTCAGGCCCTGAACACTGAAGCTTTCTTT
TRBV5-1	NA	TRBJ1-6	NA	CASSPGSNSPLHF	TGCGCCAGCAGCCCAGGGTCTAATTCACCCCTCCACTTT
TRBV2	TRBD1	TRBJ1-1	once	CASSDRDRAGTEAFF	TGTGCCAGCAGTGACCGGGACAGGGCGGGCACTGAAGCTTTCTTT
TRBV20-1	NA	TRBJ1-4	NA	CSARLRGGLFF	TGCAGTGCTAGATTAAGGGGTGGACTGTTTTTT
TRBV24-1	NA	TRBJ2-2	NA	CATSDWVAGGTGELFF	TGTGCCACCAGTGATTGGGTGGCAGGGGGGACCGGGGAGCTGTTTTTT
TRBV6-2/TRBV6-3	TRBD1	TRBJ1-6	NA	CASSGQENSPLHF	TGTGCCAGCAGTGGACAGGAAAATTCACCCCTCCACTTT
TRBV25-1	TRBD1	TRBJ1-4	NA	CASSSNRGDEKLFF	TGTGCCAGCAGTTCGAACAGGGGAGATGAAAAACTGTTTTTT
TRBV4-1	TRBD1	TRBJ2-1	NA	CASSPAGTGGTNEQFF	TGCGCCAGCAGCCCCGCGGGGACAGGGGGCACGAATGAGCAGTTCTTC
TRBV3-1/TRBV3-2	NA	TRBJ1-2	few	CASSVYSYRDGYTF	TGTGCCAGCAGCGTATATTCTTACAGGGACGGCTACACCTTC
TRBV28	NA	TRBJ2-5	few	CASSLTQGSGTQYF	TGTGCCAGCAGTTTGACGCAGGGGTCAGGGACCCAGTACTTC
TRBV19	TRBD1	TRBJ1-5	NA	CASSISSGTGYQPQHF	TGTGCCAGTAGTATTTCGTCCGGGACAGGGTATCAGCCCCAGCATTTT
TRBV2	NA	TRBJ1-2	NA	CASSEGLKTGYTF	TGTGCCAGCAGTGAAGGACTTAAGACGGGCTACACCTTC